Listed here are 9 T cell receptor beta chains from one sample, sequenced in a study of tumor-infiltrating lymphocytes in primary liver carcinoma. It was from roughly 20-30 mg of unsorted bulk tissue that RNA and DNA were co-extracted. A primer matching the constant region was used to make TCR beta cDNA from 500 to 650 ng of total RNA. Library construction for TCR beta comprised three nested multiplex PCR rounds performed with slightly modified ARM-PCR. Forward primers for TRBV1-TRBV30 and a C-beta reverse primer served the first two PCR rounds, at around 9 cycles each. TCRdb ran MiXCR on the multiplex PCR reads and lists one entry per CDR3 protein. The table lists about 44,000 distinct CDR3 sequences, 75% of them singletons. The specimen sequenced was tumor-adjacent normal liver tissue. All receptors come from a woman in her thirties with primary liver carcinoma and hepatitis B virus infection.

As regards this clonotype: Germline is not matched at one junction end, which may reflect a read error. J is TRBJ2-5 and V is TRBV6-6, with 7 bases aligning to TRBD2. This CDR3 has 15 residues. CDR1 and CDR2 from the germline V gene are MNHNY and SVGAGI (reference sequence). CDR3 bases: TGTGCCAGCAGTTACCACCCTAGCGGCCAAGAGTCCCAGTACTTC. It encodes CASSYHPSGQESQYF.

This clonotype was recorded only once. V usage is TRBV19 and J usage is TRBJ2-1, with 8 nucleotides matching TRBD2. CDR1 is LNHDA and CDR2 is SQIVND in the germline V gene (reference sequence). This CDR3 contains 16 residues. V lost 6 bases to trimming and J lost 10 bases; unmatched junction nucleotides: 17. The CDR3 nucleotides read TGTGCCAGTAGCCACCGAGCGGGAGAGCGGGGCTTGGAGCAGTTCTTC. It is translated as CASSHRAGERGLEQFF. Supplemented by reference TRBV19 and TRBJ2-1, the full variable domain reads DGGITQSPKYLFRKEGQNVTLSCEQNLNHDAMYWYRQDPGQGLRLIYYSQIVNDFQKGDIAEGYSVSREKKESFPLTVTSAQKNPTAFYLCASSHRAGERGLEQFFGPGTRLTVL.

Regarding this clonotype: No conserved phenylalanine or tryptophan ends this CDR3, so it is likely a read error. V and J are TRBV12-3 or TRBV12-4 and TRBJ2-1, with 7 nucleotides matching TRBD2. V shed 9 bases and J 3 bases; nucleotides not matched to a gene: 14. The CDR3 is 16 residues long. CDR3 amino acids: CASSTLGLTDYNEQFV. CDR3 bases: TGTGCCAGTAGTACCCTGGGACTAACGGACTACAATGAGCAGTTCGTC.

This clonotype has a single count. At one end, the junction sequence differs from germline, possibly due to a read error. The chain employs TRBV6-6 and TRBJ2-5, with TRBD2 matching over 10 bases. Germline assignment: CDR1 MNHNY and CDR2 SVGAGI (reference sequence). The CDR3 totals 14 residues. The CDR3 bases are TGTGCCAGCACACTAGCGGGGCCCCAAGAGACCAAGTACTTC. Protein sequence: CASTLAGPQETKYF.

CDR3 residues: CSTSDGEFTDTQYF. DNA for the CDR3: TGCAGCACTAGTGATGGGGAATTTACAGATACGCAGTATTTT. The chain is built from TRBV29-1 and TRBJ2-3, with D tentatively TRBD2 (5 bases). The CDR3 is 14 amino acids. CDR1 is SQVTM and CDR2 is ANQGSEA in the germline V gene. V was trimmed by 8 bases and J by 3 bases, leaving 18 bases between them.

Worth noting for this clonotype: Without the conserved terminal phenylalanine or tryptophan, this CDR3 likely stems from a read error. The chain uses TRBV6-1 and TRBJ2-2, with a weak D call TRBD2 (5 bases). The CDR3 is made up of 18 amino acids. Germline CDR1 MNHNS, CDR2 SASEGT. The V and J ends lost 0 bases and 0 bases respectively, with 14 bases between them. CDR3 region: CASSEALAGGANTGELFI. The CDR3 nucleotides read TGTGCCAGCAGTGAAGCATTGGCGGGTGGGGCGAACACCGGGGAGCTGTTTATT.

In the case of this clonotype: A much larger clone lies one base from this, so it may be a read error. This chain connects TRBV7-9 to TRBJ2-5; 7 bases map to TRBD2. CDR1 is SEHNR, CDR2 FQNEAQ, per germline (reference sequence). V was pared by 1 base and J by 5 bases, with 4 bases of the junction left unmatched. CDR3 length: 14 residues. The CDR3 loop reads CASSLEPAGETQYF. CDR3 sequence (DNA): TGTGCCAGCAGCTTAGAACCAGCGGGGGAGACCCAGTACTTC. The full variable domain, completed using reference TRBV7-9 and TRBJ2-5, is DTGVSQNPRHKITKRGQNVTFRCDPISEHNRLYWYRQTLGQGPEFLTYFQNEAQLEKSRLLSDRFSAERPKGSFSTLEIQRTEQGDSAMYLCASSLEPAGETQYFGPGTRLLVL.

There are many counts of this clonotype. The rearrangement links TRBV12-3 or TRBV12-4 to TRBJ2-1, with 9 bases identical to TRBD1. This CDR3 has 16 amino acids. The ends lost 8 bases at V and 0 bases at J; junction bases unmatched: 8. CDR3 in amino acids: CASGLDRGFSYNEQFF. As DNA, the CDR3 is TGTGCCAGCGGGTTAGACAGGGGGTTCTCCTACAATGAGCAGTTCTTC.

V gene TRBV7-3 combines with J gene TRBJ1-4; 8 bases are a match to TRBD1. The CDR3 spans 15 residues. CDR1 and CDR2 (germline): SGHTA, FQGTGA. Trimming cost V 3 bases and J 7 bases; bases outside gene matches: 7. The CDR3 nucleotides are TGTGCCAGCAGCTTGGTCGGGACAGGTGGTGAAAAACTGTTTTTT. It yields the protein CASSLVGTGGEKLFF.